This TCR beta chain was sequenced for a study of Graves' ophthalmopathy and Graves' hyperthyroidism. About the research overall: Stable hyperthyroidism was defined by absence of ophthalmopathy within 18 months of follow-up. Study-wide results and caveats: The model predicted ophthalmopathy progression with about 69% sensitivity and around 72% specificity.

Amplification of the TCR beta CDR3 regions used RNA transcripts (as template). HTBI primers primed a first-round RT-PCR, and a second-round multiplex PCR followed. TCRdb analysed the multiplex PCR reads with MiXCR anew, one entry per CDR3 protein. This sample yields over a million distinct CDR3 sequences, of which about 35% are seen a single time; over 8.5% belongs to the top ten. The CDR3 length is 13 residues. V was clipped by 2 bases and J by 10 bases, with 12 bases between them. Germline CDR1 and CDR2: DFQATT and SNEGSKA (reference sequence). Ten or more counts support this clonotype. As yet, its antigen is unknown. The study excluded patients with other autoimmune diseases, uncontrolled infections, pregnancy or lactation.

The chain employs TRBV20-1 and TRBJ1-6; a possible D gene is TRBD1 (6 bases). The sequence derives from an adult man with Graves' hyperthyroidism. The sequenced sample consisted of peripheral blood or thyroid tissue (not recorded which). As DNA, the CDR3 is TGCAGTGCTAGACCGGGGGCGTCGTCACCCCTCCACTTT. Residues: CSARPGASSPLHF.